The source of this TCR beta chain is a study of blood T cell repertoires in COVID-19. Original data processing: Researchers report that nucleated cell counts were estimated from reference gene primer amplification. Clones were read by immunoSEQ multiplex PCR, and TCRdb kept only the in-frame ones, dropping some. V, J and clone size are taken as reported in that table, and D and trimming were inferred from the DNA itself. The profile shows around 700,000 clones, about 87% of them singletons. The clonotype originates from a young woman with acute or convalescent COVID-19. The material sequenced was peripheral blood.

This chain's CDR3 is CAWTTGGTQETQYF. The CDR3 DNA sequence: TGTGCCTGGACCACGGGGGGGACGCAAGAGACCCAGTACTTC. The chain combines TRBV6-5 with TRBJ2-5, with 8 bases fitting TRBD2. J was trimmed by 2 bases and V by 11 bases; bases with no gene match: 10. The germline gives CDR1 MNHEY, CDR2 SVGAGI. The CDR3 spans 14 residues.